Sequencing of this T cell receptor beta chain was carried out in a study of blood T cell repertoires in COVID-19. Study overall: PBMCs, B-cell-depleted T cells, or T cells were the source of the cDNA or gDNA that made up the material.

In the original processing: Estimation of nucleated cell counts was performed using reference gene primer amplification. The assay was immunoSEQ multiplex PCR, and TCRdb's table has in-frame clones only and misses some. The DNA gave D and trimming, while V, J and clone size come from that table. The repertoire includes some 150,000 clones, about four fifths of them detected once, and 8.4% sits in the top ten. Between the trimmed V and J ends, which lost 7 bases and 3 bases, there was a span of 8 bases. The CDR3 extends over 12 amino acids. The source material was peripheral blood. The chain is built from TRBV12-3 or TRBV12-4 and TRBJ2-3, with D perhaps matching TRBD2 (5 bases). The clonotype was recovered from an older woman with active or convalescent COVID-19. The CDR3 nucleotides are TGTGCCAGCACCGGGGAGACAGATACGCAGTATTTT. Translation: CASTGETDTQYF.